This T cell receptor (beta chain) came from a study of brain metastases from non-small cell lung cancer. The CDR3 loop spans 14 amino acids. TCRdb's copy holds only in-frame clones and misses some; the assay was immunoSEQ multiplex PCR. The sample lists approximately 1,400 clones, around 81% seen once, with 9.5% to 10% in the top ten. The table lists this clone with a few counts. The V and J genes are TRBV21-1 and TRBJ1-2; the table calls TRBD1, which could not be checked here. TRBV21-1 is reported as a pseudogene. Sequenced: tumor-adjacent normal tissue. The sequence derives from a donor at least 40 years old with non-small cell lung cancer. The CDR3, as DNA: TGTGCCAGCATTTGGGCAGCCACATCCTATGGCTACACCTTC. It yields the protein CASIWAATSYGYTF.